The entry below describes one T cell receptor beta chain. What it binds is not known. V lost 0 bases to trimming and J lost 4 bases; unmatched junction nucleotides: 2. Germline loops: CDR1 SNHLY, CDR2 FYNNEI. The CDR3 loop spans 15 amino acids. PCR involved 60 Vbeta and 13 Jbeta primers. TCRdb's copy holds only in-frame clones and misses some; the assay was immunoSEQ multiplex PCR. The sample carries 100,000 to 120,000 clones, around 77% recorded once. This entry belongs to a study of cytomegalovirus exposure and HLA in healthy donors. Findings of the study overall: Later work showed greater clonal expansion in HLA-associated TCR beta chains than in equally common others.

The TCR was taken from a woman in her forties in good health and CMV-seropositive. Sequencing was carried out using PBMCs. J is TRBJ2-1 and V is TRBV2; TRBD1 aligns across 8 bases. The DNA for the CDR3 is TGTGCCAGCAGTGAAGCCGGACAGGGTTACAATGAGCAGTTCTTC. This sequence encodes CASSEAGQGYNEQFF. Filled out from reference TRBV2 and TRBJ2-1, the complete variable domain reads EPEVTQTPSHQVTQMGQEVILRCVPISNHLYFYWYRQILGQKVEFLVSFYNNEISEKSEIFDDQFSVERPDGSNFTLKIRSTKLEDSAMYFCASSEAGQGYNEQFFGPGTRLTVL.